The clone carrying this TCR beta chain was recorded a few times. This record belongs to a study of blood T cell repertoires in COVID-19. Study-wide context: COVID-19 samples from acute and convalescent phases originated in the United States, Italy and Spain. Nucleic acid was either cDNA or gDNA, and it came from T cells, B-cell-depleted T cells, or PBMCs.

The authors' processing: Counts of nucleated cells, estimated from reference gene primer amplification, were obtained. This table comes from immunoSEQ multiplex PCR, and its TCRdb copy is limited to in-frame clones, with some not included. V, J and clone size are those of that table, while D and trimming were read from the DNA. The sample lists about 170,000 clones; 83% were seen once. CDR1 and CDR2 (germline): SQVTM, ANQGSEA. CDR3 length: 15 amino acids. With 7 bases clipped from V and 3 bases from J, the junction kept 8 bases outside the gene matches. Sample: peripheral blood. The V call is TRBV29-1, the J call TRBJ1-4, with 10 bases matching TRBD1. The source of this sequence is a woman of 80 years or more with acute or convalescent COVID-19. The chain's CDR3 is CSATGQGGANEKLFF. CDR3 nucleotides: TGCAGCGCTACCGGACAGGGGGGGGCTAATGAAAAACTGTTTTTT.